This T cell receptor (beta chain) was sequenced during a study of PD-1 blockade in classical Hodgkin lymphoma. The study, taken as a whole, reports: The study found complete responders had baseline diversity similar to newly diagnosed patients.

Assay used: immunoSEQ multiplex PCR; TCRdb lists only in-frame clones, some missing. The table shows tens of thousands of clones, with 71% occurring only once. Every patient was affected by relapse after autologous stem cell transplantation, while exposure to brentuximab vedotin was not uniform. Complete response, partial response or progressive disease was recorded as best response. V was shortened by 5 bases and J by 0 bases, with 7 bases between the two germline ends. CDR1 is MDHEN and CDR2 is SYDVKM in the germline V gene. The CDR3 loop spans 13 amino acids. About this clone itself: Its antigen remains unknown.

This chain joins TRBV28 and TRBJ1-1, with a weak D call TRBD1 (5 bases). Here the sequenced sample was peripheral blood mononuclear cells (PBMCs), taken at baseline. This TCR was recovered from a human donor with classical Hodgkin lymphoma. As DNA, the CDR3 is TGTGCCAGCAGTGCCAGGGTGAACACTGAAGCTTTCTTT. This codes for CASSARVNTEAFF.